This TCR beta chain was profiled in a study of T-cell reconstitution after alpha-beta-depleted transplantation in children. Study conclusions and caveats: Several hundred expanded graft clones reportedly gave rise to the alpha-beta T cells present about two months after transplant. Surviving recipient T cells and thymic progenitors underlay high day-60 TCRbeta diversity in some patients. Most T-cell counts and diversity one year after the transplant came from T cells that were newly produced.

The library targeted TCRbeta and was prepared with unique molecular identifiers. Using its own MiXCR run on the PCR reads, TCRdb lists one record per CDR3 protein. In the table there are 300,000 to 400,000 distinct CDR3 sequences, 16% of which are singletons. Turning to this clonotype: Its cognate antigen is unknown.

V gave up 7 bases and J gave up 3 bases, with 12 bases separating them. This CDR3 has 14 amino acids. The germline gives CDR1 SNHLY, CDR2 FYNNEI. This specimen was PBMCs, mostly from graft donor cells, taken 360 days after TCRalphabeta/CD19-depleted stem cell transplant. This sequence originates from a male patient aged 2 to 9 who had a stem cell transplant for acute lymphoblastic leukemia, so the T cells may come from the graft donor. The rearrangement uses TRBV2 and TRBJ2-2, with a possible D match to TRBD1 (6 bases). The CDR3 protein is CASNAHRDTGELFF. DNA of the CDR3: TGTGCCAGCAATGCCCACAGGGACACCGGGGAGCTGTTTTTT. The full variable domain, its missing parts supplied by reference TRBV2 and TRBJ2-2, is EPEVTQTPSHQVTQMGQEVILRCVPISNHLYFYWYRQILGQKVEFLVSFYNNEISEKSEIFDDQFSVERPDGSNFTLKIRSTKLEDSAMYFCASNAHRDTGELFFGEGSRLTVL.